The next 18 T cell receptor beta chains were all read from a single sample in a study of vaccination effects on CD4 cells after COVID-19. Expansion of antigen-specific CD4+ T cells with viral peptide pools was carried out by the ViraFEST assay before sequencing. Scientists isolated CD4+ T cells after an approximately 11-day culture period ended. None of the vaccinated had previously contracted SARS-CoV-2, and their nucleocapsid antibodies tested negative. Produced via immunoSEQ multiplex PCR; TCRdb's table is partial and in-frame only. The sample yields tens of thousands of clones, approximately 70% seen once. These receptors are not linked to any known antigen. The material was CD4+ T cells from PBMCs cultured with HCoV-NL63 spike peptides, obtained before COVID-19 vaccination. These receptor sequences come from a human donor who received a COVID-19 vaccine.

The chain uses TRBV6-4 and TRBJ1-5, with TRBD1 matching over 8 bases. Germline CDR1 is MRHNA and CDR2 is SNTAGT. The CDR3 contains 17 residues. V gave up 8 bases and J gave up 0 bases; unmatched junction bases: 12. The CDR3 DNA sequence: TGTGCCAGCCAGTTGGGCAGGGGGCTCTATAGCAATCAGCCCCAGCATTTT. Its translation is CASQLGRGLYSNQPQHF.

The V gene is TRBV7-9, the J gene TRBJ2-1; D unresolved. The CDR3 length is 13 residues. V lost 0 bases, J lost 4 bases, and 4 bases lay in between. CDR1 and CDR2 (germline): SEHNR, FQNEAQ (reference sequence). CDR3 bases: TGTGCCAGCAGCTTAGCGACTTACAATGAGCAGTTCTTC. Its protein product is CASSLATYNEQFF.

In its sample, this clone was seen a few times. The chain employs TRBV27 and TRBJ2-7; 8 bases map to TRBD1. The germline V gene encodes CDR1 MNHEY and CDR2 SMNVEV (reference sequence). The length of the CDR3 is 16 residues. V trimming: 5 bases; J trimming: 2 bases; junction bases outside the gene matches: 11. For the CDR3, the DNA is TGTGCCAGCAGTATTACTCCGGGACAGGTAGCCTACGAGCAGTACTTC. Its translation is CASSITPGQVAYEQYF.

The chain combines TRBV7-2 with TRBJ2-1; TRBD2 agrees at 10 bases. CDR3 length equals 18 residues. The germline gives CDR1 SGHTA, CDR2 FQGNSA. J was trimmed by 4 bases and V by 1 base; bases with no gene match: 10. CDR3 sequence: CASSLGLAGLGAYNEQFF. DNA of the CDR3: TGTGCCAGCAGCTTAGGACTAGCGGGCTTAGGGGCTTACAATGAGCAGTTCTTC.

The chain uses TRBV3-1 (or the pseudogene TRBV3-2) and TRBJ1-4; D perhaps matches TRBD1 (5 bases). Germline V lookup: CDR1 LGHDT, CDR2 YNNKEL (reference sequence). Trimming cost V 1 base and J 8 bases, with 8 bases left between them. The CDR3 totals 13 residues. The DNA for the CDR3 is TGTGCCAGCAGCCAAGGGGGCGCCGAAAAACTGTTTTTT. It is translated as CASSQGGAEKLFF.

V usage is TRBV4-2 and J usage is TRBJ1-6; tentative D call: TRBD1 (5 bases). Germline CDR1 and CDR2: LGHNA and YNFKEQ. Trimming took off 1 base at V and 9 bases at J, with 16 bases between the two ends. This CDR3 is 16 amino acids long. The CDR3 nucleotides read TGTGCCAGCAGCCAAGTACGTGGGGGGGGAAGTTCACCCCTCCACTTT. Protein: CASSQVRGGGSSPLHF.

A single count supports this clone. The rearrangement uses TRBV25-1 and TRBJ2-7; the D gene is possibly TRBD1 (5 bases). CDR1 MGHDK and CDR2 SYGVNS come from the germline V gene. V was cut by 2 bases and J by 3 bases, with 8 bases left in between. The CDR3 length is 13 residues. The CDR3 here is CASSEGALYEQYF. DNA of the CDR3: TGTGCCAGCAGTGAAGGGGCCCTCTACGAGCAGTACTTC.

This clone was observed once. The rearrangement links TRBV19 to TRBJ1-2; 7 bases are shared with TRBD1. The CDR3 extends over 13 amino acids. V trimming: 5 bases; J trimming: 4 bases; junction bases outside the gene matches: 4. Germline V gene sequence: CDR1 LNHDA, CDR2 SQIVND (reference sequence). The CDR3 DNA reads TGTGCCAGTAGTGACAGGGCCGGCTATGGCTACACCTTC. Residues: CASSDRAGYGYTF. Filled out from reference TRBV19 and TRBJ1-2, the complete variable domain reads DGGITQSPKYLFRKEGQNVTLSCEQNLNHDAMYWYRQDPGQGLRLIYYSQIVNDFQKGDIAEGYSVSREKKESFPLTVTSAQKNPTAFYLCASSDRAGYGYTFGSGTRLTVV.

The rearrangement uses TRBV5-4 and TRBJ2-5, with 11 bases that match TRBD2. J was trimmed by 5 bases and V by 0 bases; bases with no gene match: 9. In germline, CDR1 is SGHNT, CDR2 YYREEE (reference sequence). The CDR3 loop spans 17 amino acids. In nucleotides, the CDR3 is TGTGCCAGCAGCTTGGGGTCTAGCGGGGGGTGGTTGGAGACCCAGTACTTC. Protein sequence: CASSLGSSGGWLETQYF.

CDR3 residues: CASSQALQGGYTF. In DNA form, the CDR3 reads TGTGCCAGCAGCCAAGCTCTCCAAGGGGGCTACACCTTC. The chain links TRBV3-1 (or the pseudogene TRBV3-2) to TRBJ1-2; D remains unclear. The V end lost 1 base, the J end lost 8 bases, and 11 bases lay between the germline ends. The CDR3 has 13 residues. The germline CDR1 and CDR2 sequences are LGHDT and YNNKEL (reference sequence).

This clone showed up just once. The V gene is TRBV6-4, the J gene TRBJ2-5, with a possible D match to TRBD2 (5 bases). The V and J ends lost 2 bases and 5 bases respectively, with 15 bases between them. CDR3 length: 15 amino acids. Germline V lookup: CDR1 MRHNA, CDR2 SNTAGT. CDR3 sequence (DNA): TGTGCCAGCAGTGACCGACCGGGGAGTGGGGAGACCCAGTACTTC. This codes for CASSDRPGSGETQYF.

A single count supports this clone. The chain recombines TRBV5-1 with TRBJ1-5; D is undetermined. There are 13 residues in the CDR3. Looked up from germline, CDR1 is SGHRS and CDR2 is YFSETQ. V was pared by 0 bases and J by 4 bases, with 5 bases between. CDR3 nucleotide sequence: TGCGCCAGCAGCTTGGCCCCTAATCAGCCCCAGCATTTT. As protein: CASSLAPNQPQHF.

The chain carries TRBV5-1 and TRBJ2-3; D might be TRBD1 (6 bases). Trimming took off 3 bases at V and 2 bases at J, with 13 bases between the two ends. This CDR3 region has 15 residues. Germline loops: CDR1 SGHRS, CDR2 YFSETQ. The CDR3 coding sequence is TGCGCCAGCAGCTGGGGCTGGACAGACACAGATACGCAGTATTTT. Translated: CASSWGWTDTDTQYF.

This clone was picked up a small number of times. This chain links TRBV4-1 with TRBJ2-5; 7 nucleotides align to TRBD1. The CDR3 is 13 residues long. Germline V gene sequence: CDR1 MGHRA, CDR2 YSYEKL. The ends lost 4 bases at V and 4 bases at J; junction bases unmatched: 3. The chain's CDR3 is CASSRGGVETQYF. CDR3 DNA sequence: TGCGCCAGCAGCCGAGGGGGCGTAGAGACCCAGTACTTC.

The gene calls are TRBV29-1 and TRBJ1-2; no clear D gene. The CDR3 covers 15 residues. The V end was cut by 7 bases, the J end by 2 bases, with 20 bases between. Germline lookup yields CDR1 SQVTM and CDR2 ANQGSEA. The CDR3 here is CSAQGSLESNYGYTF. Here the CDR3 DNA reads TGCAGCGCCCAAGGCAGCCTGGAATCCAACTATGGCTACACCTTC.

The V and J genes are TRBV10-3 and TRBJ2-2, with TRBD2 matching 8 bases. The CDR3 totals 15 residues. V shed 4 bases and J 5 bases; nucleotides not matched to a gene: 6. CDR1 and CDR2 from the germline V gene are ENHRY and SYGVKD. This chain's CDR3 is CAISVSGSETGELFF. The CDR3 nucleotides read TGTGCCATCAGTGTAAGCGGGAGTGAGACCGGGGAGCTGTTTTTT.

The V gene is TRBV7-8, the J gene TRBJ2-5, with 8 nucleotides matching TRBD1. The trim removed 5 bases at V and 0 bases at J, leaving 5 bases unmatched. The CDR3 runs to 15 residues. Germline V gives CDR1 SGHVS, CDR2 FQNEAQ. The CDR3 loop reads CASSQGALYQETQYF. The CDR3 nucleotides are TGTGCCAGCAGCCAGGGGGCCCTGTACCAAGAGACCCAGTACTTC.

The chain couples TRBV30 to TRBJ1-1; 7 nucleotides agree with TRBD1. The germline V gene encodes CDR1 GTSNPN and CDR2 SVGIG (reference sequence). The V and J ends lost 0 bases and 0 bases, in that order; junction bases with no gene match: 4. The CDR3 consists of 15 residues. CDR3 region: CAWSVLGTVNTEAFF. The CDR3 DNA reads as TGTGCCTGGAGTGTCCTGGGGACAGTGAACACTGAAGCTTTCTTT.